The clone carrying this TCR beta chain appeared many times. The source of the sample is a study of identical twins. The CDR3 is 12 residues long. Germline V gives CDR1 GTSNPN, CDR2 SVGIG (reference sequence). V dropped 0 bases and J dropped 8 bases, with 8 bases sitting between them. TCRdb reanalysed the 5' RACE reads using MiXCR and keeps one entry per CDR3 protein. The repertoire holds 200,000 to 250,000 distinct CDR3 sequences, with roughly an eighth as singletons. This sample was also put to use in a study of yellow fever vaccine responses in identical twins.

Material for sequencing was memory (CD45RO+) T cells sorted from blood. The chain employs TRBV30 and TRBJ2-1; D possibly matches TRBD1 or TRBD2 (5 bases each). This TCR derives from a young woman in good health. In DNA form, the CDR3 reads TGTGCCTGGAGTGTCCGGGGCCATGAGCAGTTCTTC. This codes for CAWSVRGHEQFF.